This T cell receptor (beta chain) derives from a study of blood T cell repertoires in COVID-19 (dated by TCRdb to 2019 to 2021). Notes on the research overall: The collaborator samples originated in the United States, Italy and Spain and spanned the acute and convalescent phases of COVID-19. The prospective study material was composed of cDNA or gDNA derived from T cells, B-cell-depleted T cells, or PBMCs. Subjects who had been exposed to COVID-19, were actively infected with it, or had recovered from it provided the deeply sampled blood TCRbeta repertoires that made up the dataset. The repertoires were released in a freely available public database meant as a resource for research on the immune response to SARS-CoV-2. Samples were obtained from the ongoing ImmuneRACE study (first 160 participants) and from some 1,200 subjects provided by 6 global collaborators. Sample metadata almost always included a de-identified subject ID, COVID-19 status, age in years and sex. Where HLA class I and class II types were available, the types were taken from metadata supplied by the sample provider, not from assay-based typing.

The V and J ends are trimmed by 2 bases and 7 bases, leaving 12 bases between them. Including cysteine and phenylalanine, the CDR3 has 13 amino acids. Only the CDR3 region is kept as DNA, spanning 39 bases read in frame from base 1. CDR1 and CDR2 are read off the germline V gene as SGDLS and YYNGEE. Whole blood was collected in K2EDTA tubes by collaborating institutions according to the institutions' own protocols. For TCRbeta analysis, collaborator samples were shipped as frozen whole blood, as isolated PBMCs, or as DNA extracted from either sample type. General study outcomes and caveats: The amount of clinical and demographic metadata varied by source and participant and was provided uncurated.

TCRbeta CDR3 regions were amplified from genomic DNA by means of the immunoSEQ Assay, a bias-controlled multiplex PCR. Under the source paper's analysis protocol: Within the assay, amplification of reference gene primers was used to estimate how many nucleated cells each sample contained. Sequence reads were collapsed and filtered to measure the absolute abundance of every unique TCRbeta CDR3 rearrangement. Productive Simpson clonality was computed per sample as the square root of Simpson's diversity index over productive rearrangements. As stored in TCRdb, this immuneACCESS dataset retains in-frame rearrangements with V and J assigned. A fraction of the clones does not appear; measured against another copy, unresolved V genes explain less than half of the discrepancy, and the remainder lacks a known reason. The V and J calls and clone size come from that table; D and trimming were worked out from the DNA. For this sample there are about 88,000 clones; 90% appear just once. Jointly, the top ten make up less than 2% of the sample.

Turning to this clone: The antigen it recognizes is unknown. Within one base of it there is no much larger clone, and no base qualities were kept.

The sequencing sample was made of peripheral blood. The TCR originated in a man between 60 and 75 years old with acute or convalescent COVID-19. The chain is assembled from TRBV9 and TRBJ1-2; no D gene can be assigned with confidence. The base sequence is TGTGCCAGCAGCGTCCTGATGGAGAGTGGCTACACCTTC. This encodes CASSVLMESGYTF. The variable domain in full, with residues beyond the CDR3 obtained from the reference TRBV9 and TRBJ1-2 genes, is DSGVTQTPKHLITATGQRVTLRCSPRSGDLSVYWYQQSLDQGLQFLIQYYNGEERAKGNILERFSAQQFPDLHSELNLSSLELGDSALYFCASSVLMESGYTFGSGTRLTVV.